This is a list of T cell receptor beta chains from one sample in a study of CD8+CD57+ T cells in acquired aplastic anemia. TCRdb redid the calling of the reads with MiXCR, one entry per CDR3 protein. The data show 150,000 to 200,000 distinct CDR3 sequences, roughly 64% seen once. The sequencing input was sorted CD4+, CD8+, or CD8+CD57+ T cells (not recorded which) from PBMCs. All receptors derive from a human donor with severe aplastic anemia or a healthy control (not recorded which). The CDR3 runs from the conserved cysteine through the conserved F or W. D genes are given only for firm matches. Part of the rows lack a size; the others show once, few, many or a class for expanded clones.

d_call	v_call	clone_size	j_call	cdr3_nt	cdr3_aa
.	TRBV7-9	.	TRBJ1-1	TGTGCCACCAGGGGAAGGGCTGAAGCTTTCTTT	CATRGRAEAFF
TRBD1	TRBV2	.	TRBJ2-7	TGTGCCAGCAGGTGGGGGACAGGGGGCGCCGAGCAGTACTTC	CASRWGTGGAEQYF
.	TRBV4-3	.	TRBJ2-3	TGCGCCAGCAGCCGAACCCCCACCGGGCAGTGGGGAGATACGCAGTATTTT	CASSRTPTGQWGDTQYF
.	TRBV29-1	.	TRBJ2-5	TGCAGCGTTGATGGTGGAGAGCGTAATTTGCAAGAGACCCAGTACTTC	CSVDGGERNLQETQYF
.	TRBV7-2	.	TRBJ2-5	TGTGCCAGCAGCTTAGGACTACGGCAAGAGACCCAGTACTTC	CASSLGLRQETQYF
.	TRBV7-3	.	TRBJ2-1	TGTGCCAGCAGCTTAATTGGGGGGAGCTCCTACAATGAGCAGTTCTTC	CASSLIGGSSYNEQFF
TRBD1	TRBV29-1	.	TRBJ2-7	TGCAGCGTGTACTCAGGGGGCTCCTACGAGCAGTACTTC	CSVYSGGSYEQYF
TRBD2	TRBV7-9	.	TRBJ2-1	TGTGCCAGCAGCTTGGGAGCGGGGGGGCCGTCCTACAATGAGCAGTTCTTC	CASSLGAGGPSYNEQFF
.	TRBV7-6	.	TRBJ2-7	TGTGCCAGCAGCCTCGAGGAGCATTACGAGCAGTACTTC	CASSLEEHYEQYF
.	TRBV5-5	.	TRBJ1-2	TGTGCCAGCAGCCCCACGACGGGTGACTATGGCTACACCTTC	CASSPTTGDYGYTF
.	TRBV12-3/TRBV12-4	few	TRBJ1-5	TGTGCCAGCAGTTTAGGACAGCCCCAGCATTTT	CASSLGQPQHF
.	TRBV9	.	TRBJ2-7	TGTGCCAGCAGCCAAGATAGGCCATGGGAGCAGTACTTC	CASSQDRPWEQYF
.	TRBV7-2	.	TRBJ1-1	TGTGCCAGCAGGCTCTCTAGTACAGGAGGGCCTGAAGCTTTCTTT	CASRLSSTGGPEAFF
TRBD2	TRBV19	.	TRBJ2-3	TGTGCCAGTAGTCCCCTAGCGGTCCGCACAGATACGCAGTATTTT	CASSPLAVRTDTQYF
.	TRBV5-1	.	TRBJ2-6	TGCGCCAGCAGCTTGGAAAACTCTGGGGCCAACGTCCTGACTTTC	CASSLENSGANVLTF
.	TRBV10-3	.	TRBJ1-2	TGTGCCATCAGTGACGTACGTGGAGGGGTCTATGGCTACACCTTC	CAISDVRGGVYGYTF
.	TRBV19	many	TRBJ2-1	TGTGCCAGTACCCGGGACGGAGCCCCCTACAATGAGCAGTTCTTC	CASTRDGAPYNEQFF
TRBD1	TRBV20-1	.	TRBJ1-3	TGCAGTGCTAGCATAACAGGGGGACTTAGCACTGGAAACACCATATATTTT	CSASITGGLSTGNTIYF
TRBD2	TRBV10-2	few	TRBJ2-2	TGCGCCACTCGACTAGCGGGTTCACCCGGGGAGCTGTTTTTT	CATRLAGSPGELFF
.	TRBV7-9	.	TRBJ2-1	TGTGCCAGCAGCTTAGAAGGGGTAACCTACAATGAGCAGTTCTTC	CASSLEGVTYNEQFF
.	TRBV24-1	.	TRBJ1-2	TGTGCCACCAGTGATTTCGGTTCTGGCTACACCTTC	CATSDFGSGYTF
.	TRBV5-1	many	TRBJ1-2	TGCGCCAGCAGCTTGATGATAGAGGAAGGCTACACCTTC	CASSLMIEEGYTF
TRBD1	TRBV10-3	.	TRBJ1-2	TGTGCCAGCACGGACAGGGACTATGGCTACACCTTC	CASTDRDYGYTF
.	TRBV27	.	TRBJ1-6	TGTGCCAGCAGCGAGTACAGCTTTTCACCCCTCCACTTT	CASSEYSFSPLHF
.	TRBV2	.	TRBJ1-1	TGTGCCAGCAGAGGTTGGGGGACTGAAGCTTTCTTT	CASRGWGTEAFF
TRBD1	TRBV9	.	TRBJ2-2	TGTGCCAGCAGCGTAGATGGGGACAGTGCAAGGGAGCTGTTTTTT	CASSVDGDSARELFF
.	TRBV4-1	.	TRBJ2-5	TGCGCCAGCAGCCAAGACTACACAGGGAGTTACCAAGAGACCCAGTACTTC	CASSQDYTGSYQETQYF
.	TRBV2	.	TRBJ2-6	TGTGCCAGCAGTGAAGCTAGTACGGGGGCCAACGTCCTGACTTTC	CASSEASTGANVLTF
TRBD1	TRBV19	.	TRBJ2-5	TGTGCCAGTAGTATAGGCTGGACAGGGAACCAAGAGACCCAGTACTTC	CASSIGWTGNQETQYF
TRBD1	TRBV20-1	.	TRBJ1-1	TGCAGTGCTAAACCGATGACAGGGATGGGTACTGAAGCTTTCTTT	CSAKPMTGMGTEAFF
.	TRBV9	.	TRBJ1-6	TGTGCCAGCAGCGTAGGGGATTATAATTCACCCCTCCACTTT	CASSVGDYNSPLHF
.	TRBV7-8	many	TRBJ2-7	TGTGCCAGCAGCTTGGGCGAAGAAGGGCGCCAGTACTTC	CASSLGEEGRQYF
.	TRBV20-1	.	TRBJ2-5	TGCAGTGCTAGAGGGGACGGGACCTCCTCGGAGACCCAGTACTTC	CSARGDGTSSETQYF
.	TRBV20-1	.	TRBJ2-7	TGCAGCGCTAGAGGCGAGACAGTTTATGACTACAAGCAGTACTTC	CSARGETVYDYKQYF
.	TRBV10-1	.	TRBJ2-7	TGCGCCAGCAGTGAGCGGCGTGGGTACGAGCAGTACTTC	CASSERRGYEQYF
TRBD1	TRBV15	.	TRBJ1-1	TGTGCCACCAGCAGAGACTTACAGGGGACAGCTATTGAAGCTTTCTTT	CATSRDLQGTAIEAFF
.	TRBV7-8	few	TRBJ2-5	TGTGCCAGCAGCTTCGGCAGGGTTCCCTTGTGTCCTGACCAAGAGACCCAGTACTTC	CASSFGRVPLCPDQETQYF
TRBD1	TRBV29-1	.	TRBJ1-2	TGCAGCGTTGAAGACGATCAGGGGGCGCGCTATGGCTACACCTTC	CSVEDDQGARYGYTF
.	TRBV20-1	many	TRBJ1-1	TGCAGTGCCCGGGTTCTGGGGAACACTGAAGCTTTCTTT	CSARVLGNTEAFF
.	TRBV5-8	many	TRBJ2-3	TGTGCCAGCAGCTTGGATCAGGAGCCGTTACTCACAGATACGCAGTATTTT	CASSLDQEPLLTDTQYF
.	TRBV7-9	once	TRBJ2-7	TGTGCCAGCAGCTTAGCCTCCGAGGGGGTTGGCTACGAGCAGTACTTC	CASSLASEGVGYEQYF
TRBD2	TRBV9	.	TRBJ2-1	TGTTCCAGCAGCCCTGGGACTGGCGGGGGACATGAGCAGTTCTTC	CSSSPGTGGGHEQFF
.	TRBV7-9	.	TRBJ2-1	TGTGCCAGCAGCTTATCGGGCGGGACGTCCATTGGTGAGCAGTTCTTC	CASSLSGGTSIGEQFF
.	TRBV7-9	many	TRBJ1-1	TGTGCCAGCAGCCCTCAGAGAAGGACCGAGAACACTGAAGCTTTCTTT	CASSPQRRTENTEAFF
TRBD2	TRBV12-3/TRBV12-4	few	TRBJ2-7	TGTGCCAGCAGTCTCGGGACTAGCGGGACCTACGAGCAGTACTTC	CASSLGTSGTYEQYF
TRBD1	TRBV29-1	.	TRBJ1-2	TGCAGCGTTGAAGGGGGGACAGGGGGCTATGGCTACACCTTC	CSVEGGTGGYGYTF
TRBD1	TRBV12-3/TRBV12-4	.	TRBJ2-2	TGTGCCAGCAGGACCACCGGGACAGCGAACACCGGGGAGCTGTTTTTT	CASRTTGTANTGELFF
.	TRBV13	.	TRBJ1-5	TGTGCCAGCAGCTTAGGTTCGTCTCAGCTCCAGCATTTT	CASSLGSSQLQHF
TRBD1	TRBV10-3	few	TRBJ2-7	TGTGCCATCAGTCCTGGACAGGCCGAGCAGTACTTC	CAISPGQAEQYF
.	TRBV12-3/TRBV12-4	.	TRBJ1-1	TGTGCCAGCAGTCCCACAGAGTCGGGGAAAGCTTTCTTT	CASSPTESGKAFF
.	TRBV10-1	.	TRBJ2-7	TGCGCCACCCCCCGGAGAGTCCTTTTCTACGAGCAGTACTTC	CATPRRVLFYEQYF
.	TRBV5-1	.	TRBJ1-1	TGCGCCAGCAGCTTGGGTGTCAGGAACACTGAAGCTTTCTTT	CASSLGVRNTEAFF
.	TRBV10-1	.	TRBJ2-2	TGCGCCAGCAGTGAGCTAGGATTTACCGGGGAGCTGTTTTTT	CASSELGFTGELFF
.	TRBV2	.	TRBJ1-5	TGTGCCAGCAGTGGGGGGAAAGAGACCCAGCATTTT	CASSGGKETQHF
.	TRBV11-3	.	TRBJ1-1	TGTGCCAGCAGCCAGGGACCAGTTACTGAAGCTTTCTTT	CASSQGPVTEAFF
TRBD1	TRBV10-3	.	TRBJ1-6	TGTGCCATCGGCGGGACAGGGGATTCACCCCTCCACTTT	CAIGGTGDSPLHF
TRBD1	TRBV9	.	TRBJ2-7	TGTGCCAGCGGTCTTGGACAGGATTACGAGCAGTACTTC	CASGLGQDYEQYF
TRBD2	TRBV7-9	.	TRBJ2-2	TGTGCCAGCAGTGACTCGACTAGCGGGGGCACCGGGGAGCTGTTTTTT	CASSDSTSGGTGELFF
TRBD2	TRBV19	.	TRBJ2-3	TGTGCCAGTAGTAAGGGACGGACTAGCGGCTCCACAGATACGCAGTATTTT	CASSKGRTSGSTDTQYF
.	TRBV20-1	.	TRBJ2-7	TGCAGTGCGACGCGGAGGGCGAGCTCCTACGAGCAGTACTTC	CSATRRASSYEQYF